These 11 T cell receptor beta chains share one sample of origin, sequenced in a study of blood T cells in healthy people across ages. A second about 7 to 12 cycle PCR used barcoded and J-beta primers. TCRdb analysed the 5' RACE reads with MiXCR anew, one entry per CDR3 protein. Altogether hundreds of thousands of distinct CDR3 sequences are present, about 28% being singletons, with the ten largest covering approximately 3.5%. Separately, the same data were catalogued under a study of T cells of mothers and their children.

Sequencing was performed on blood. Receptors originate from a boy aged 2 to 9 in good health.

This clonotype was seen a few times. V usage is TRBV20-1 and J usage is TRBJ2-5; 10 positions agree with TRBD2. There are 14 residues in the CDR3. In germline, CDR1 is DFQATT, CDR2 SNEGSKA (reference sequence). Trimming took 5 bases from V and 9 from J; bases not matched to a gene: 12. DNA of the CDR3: TGCAGTGCTTTTAGCGGGGGGTCAAGAGGAGCCCAGTACTTC. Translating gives CSAFSGGSRGAQYF.

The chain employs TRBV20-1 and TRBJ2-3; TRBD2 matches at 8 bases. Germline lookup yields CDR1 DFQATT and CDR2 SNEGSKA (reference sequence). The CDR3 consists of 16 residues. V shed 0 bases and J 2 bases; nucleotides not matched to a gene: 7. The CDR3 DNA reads TGCAGTGCTAGAGATGTTTCGGGGGGGGACACAGATACGCAGTATTTT. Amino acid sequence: CSARDVSGGDTDTQYF.

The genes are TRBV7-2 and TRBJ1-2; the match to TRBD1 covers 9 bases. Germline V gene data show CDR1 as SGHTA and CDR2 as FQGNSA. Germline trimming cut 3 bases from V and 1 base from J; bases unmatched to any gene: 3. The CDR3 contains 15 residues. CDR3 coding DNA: TGTGCCAGCAGCTTTGGACAGGGGAATAACTATGGCTACACCTTC. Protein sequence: CASSFGQGNNYGYTF.

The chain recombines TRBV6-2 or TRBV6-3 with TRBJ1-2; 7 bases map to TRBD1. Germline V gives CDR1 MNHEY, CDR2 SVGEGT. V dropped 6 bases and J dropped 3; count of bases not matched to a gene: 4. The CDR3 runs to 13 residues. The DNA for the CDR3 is TGTGCCAGCAGGCGGGACAGCCACTATGGCTACACCTTC. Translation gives CASRRDSHYGYTF.

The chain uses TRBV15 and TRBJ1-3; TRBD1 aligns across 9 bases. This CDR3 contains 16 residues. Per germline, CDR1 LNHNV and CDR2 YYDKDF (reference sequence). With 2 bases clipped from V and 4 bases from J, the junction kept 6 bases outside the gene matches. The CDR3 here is CATSRPYRGQGNTIYF. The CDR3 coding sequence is TGTGCCACCAGCAGACCCTACAGGGGGCAAGGAAACACCATATATTTT.

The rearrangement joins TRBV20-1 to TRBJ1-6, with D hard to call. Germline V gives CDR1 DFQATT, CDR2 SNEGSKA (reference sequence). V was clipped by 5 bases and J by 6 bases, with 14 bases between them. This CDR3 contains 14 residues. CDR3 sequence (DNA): TGCAGTGCTGAGTCCCAGCCCGCTAATTCACCCCTCCACTTT. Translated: CSAESQPANSPLHF.

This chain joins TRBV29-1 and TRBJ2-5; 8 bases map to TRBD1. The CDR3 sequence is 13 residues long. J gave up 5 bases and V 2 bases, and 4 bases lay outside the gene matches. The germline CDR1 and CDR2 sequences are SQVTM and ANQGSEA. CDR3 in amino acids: CSVEPRGQETQYF. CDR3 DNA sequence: TGCAGCGTTGAACCCAGGGGGCAGGAGACCCAGTACTTC.

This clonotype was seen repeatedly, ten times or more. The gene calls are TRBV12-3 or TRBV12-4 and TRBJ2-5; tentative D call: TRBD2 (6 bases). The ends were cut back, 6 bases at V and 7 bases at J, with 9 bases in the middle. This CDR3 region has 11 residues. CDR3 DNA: TGTGCCAGCAGCCTGGGGGGGACCCAGTACTTC. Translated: CASSLGGTQYF.

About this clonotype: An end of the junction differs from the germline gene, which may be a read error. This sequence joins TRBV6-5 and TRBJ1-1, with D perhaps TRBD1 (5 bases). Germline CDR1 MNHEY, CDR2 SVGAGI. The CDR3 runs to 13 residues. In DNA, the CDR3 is TGTGCCAGCAGTTTTGGGGCGAACACCGAAGCTTTCTTT. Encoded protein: CASSFGANTEAFF.

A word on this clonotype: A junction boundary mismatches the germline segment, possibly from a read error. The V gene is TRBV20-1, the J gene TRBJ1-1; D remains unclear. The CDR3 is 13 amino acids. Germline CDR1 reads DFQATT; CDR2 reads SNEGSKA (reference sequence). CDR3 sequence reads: CSASRGINTKAFF. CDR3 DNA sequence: TGCAGTGCTAGTCGGGGTATTAACACTAAAGCTTTCTTT.

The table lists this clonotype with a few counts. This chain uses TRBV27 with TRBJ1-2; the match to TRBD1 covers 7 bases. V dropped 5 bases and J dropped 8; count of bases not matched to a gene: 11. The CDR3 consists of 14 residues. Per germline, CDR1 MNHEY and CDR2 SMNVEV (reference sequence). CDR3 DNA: TGTGCCAGCAGTCCCCGCCCCCAGGGGGGAGGCTACACCTTC. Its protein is CASSPRPQGGGYTF.